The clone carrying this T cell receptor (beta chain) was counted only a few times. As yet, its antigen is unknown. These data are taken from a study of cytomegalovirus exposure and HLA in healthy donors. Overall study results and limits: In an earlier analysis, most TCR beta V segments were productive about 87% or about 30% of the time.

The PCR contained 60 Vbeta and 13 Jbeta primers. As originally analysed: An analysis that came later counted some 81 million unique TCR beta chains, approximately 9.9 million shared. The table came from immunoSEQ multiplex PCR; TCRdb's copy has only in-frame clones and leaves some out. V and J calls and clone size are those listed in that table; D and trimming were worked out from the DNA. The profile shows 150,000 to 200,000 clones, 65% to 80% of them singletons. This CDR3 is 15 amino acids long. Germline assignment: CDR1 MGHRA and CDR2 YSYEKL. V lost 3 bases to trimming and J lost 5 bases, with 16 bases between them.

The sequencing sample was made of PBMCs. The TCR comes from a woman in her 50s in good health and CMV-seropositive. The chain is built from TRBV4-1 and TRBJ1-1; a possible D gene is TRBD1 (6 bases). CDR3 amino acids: CASSHEQGVVTEAFF. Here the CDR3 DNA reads TGCGCCAGCAGCCATGAACAGGGAGTTGTGACTGAAGCTTTCTTT.